A selection of T cell receptor beta chains follows, all from one sample in a study of shared clonotypes between healthy human individuals. Using immunoSEQ multiplex PCR, the repertoire was profiled, and TCRdb retains in-frame clones only, with some absent. The table shows about 2.2 million clones, with 90% to 95% occurring only once. Sequenced: naive CD8+ T cells from PBMCs. These receptors all come from a man aged 18 to 29 in good health. Some clones in this sample may be carry-over from other donors' samples. Both conserved end residues are part of each CDR3. The order of the fields is V gene, J gene, D gene, clone size, CDR3 protein, CDR3 DNA. The D gene is left open where the match is weak. Not all rows give a size; the values are once, few, many and, for expanded clones, a class.

V gene: TRBV14; J gene: TRBJ2-5; D gene: -; clone size: -; CDR3 protein: CASSRGDSESVETQYF; CDR3 DNA: TGTGCCAGCAGCCGTGGAGATTCCGAAAGTGTAGAGACCCAGTACTTC
V gene: TRBV5-6; J gene: TRBJ2-3; D gene: TRBD2; clone size: once; CDR3 protein: CASSARLAGGPSDTQYF; CDR3 DNA: TGTGCCAGCAGCGCGCGACTAGCGGGAGGGCCCTCAGATACGCAGTATTTT
V gene: TRBV28; J gene: TRBJ1-5; D gene: -; clone size: -; CDR3 protein: CASSGSQPQHF; CDR3 DNA: TGTGCCAGCTCCGGAAGTCAGCCCCAGCATTTT
V gene: TRBV19; J gene: TRBJ2-5; D gene: TRBD2; clone size: once; CDR3 protein: CASSPRTSGVETQYF; CDR3 DNA: TGTGCCAGTAGTCCCAGGACTAGCGGCGTGGAGACCCAGTACTTC
V gene: TRBV4-2; J gene: TRBJ1-5; D gene: -; clone size: -; CDR3 protein: CASSQASGGNHQPQHF; CDR3 DNA: TGTGCCAGCAGCCAGGCCTCGGGGGGTAACCATCAGCCCCAGCATTTT
V gene: TRBV28; J gene: TRBJ1-5; D gene: -; clone size: -; CDR3 protein: CASSLDFSSNQPQHF; CDR3 DNA: TGTGCCAGCAGTTTAGATTTTTCTAGCAATCAGCCCCAGCATTTT
V gene: TRBV19; J gene: TRBJ2-2; D gene: TRBD2; clone size: -; CDR3 protein: CASGRGTGELFF; CDR3 DNA: TGTGCCAGTGGGAGGGGAACCGGGGAGCTGTTTTTT
V gene: TRBV9; J gene: TRBJ2-1; D gene: -; clone size: -; CDR3 protein: CASSGGRYSSYNEQFF; CDR3 DNA: TGTGCCAGCAGCGGAGGGAGGTATAGCTCCTACAATGAGCAGTTCTTC
V gene: TRBV7-3; J gene: TRBJ2-7; D gene: -; clone size: once; CDR3 protein: CASSLDGSYEQYF; CDR3 DNA: TGTGCCAGCAGCTTAGACGGATCCTACGAGCAGTACTTC
V gene: TRBV7-8; J gene: TRBJ2-7; D gene: TRBD2; clone size: -; CDR3 protein: CASSPGLVAYEQYF; CDR3 DNA: TGTGCCAGCAGCCCGGGACTAGTGGCCTACGAGCAGTACTTC
V gene: TRBV19; J gene: TRBJ1-2; D gene: TRBD1; clone size: once; CDR3 protein: CATTGGFYGYTF; CDR3 DNA: TGTGCCACGACAGGGGGATTCTATGGCTACACCTTC
V gene: TRBV5-1; J gene: TRBJ2-7; D gene: TRBD1; clone size: -; CDR3 protein: CASSLGTGRPEQYF; CDR3 DNA: TGCGCCAGCAGCTTGGGGACAGGGCGGCCCGAGCAGTACTTC
V gene: TRBV4-1; J gene: TRBJ2-1; D gene: -; clone size: -; CDR3 protein: CASSQDMSGYNEQFF; CDR3 DNA: TGCGCCAGCAGCCAAGATATGTCCGGGTACAATGAGCAGTTCTTC
V gene: TRBV19; J gene: TRBJ2-7; D gene: -; clone size: -; CDR3 protein: CASSMGRAYEQYF; CDR3 DNA: TGTGCCAGTAGTATGGGCCGAGCCTACGAGCAGTACTTC
V gene: TRBV6-1; J gene: TRBJ2-7; D gene: TRBD1; clone size: -; CDR3 protein: CASRPEDRVVNEQYF; CDR3 DNA: TGTGCCAGCAGACCGGAGGACAGGGTAGTCAACGAGCAGTACTTC
V gene: TRBV28; J gene: TRBJ1-2; D gene: TRBD1; clone size: -; CDR3 protein: CASSSDRGPDYGYTF; CDR3 DNA: TGTGCCAGCAGTTCCGACAGGGGCCCAGACTATGGCTACACCTTC
V gene: TRBV19; J gene: TRBJ2-3; D gene: TRBD2; clone size: -; CDR3 protein: CASSTGLAEYEDTQYF; CDR3 DNA: TGTGCCAGTAGTACGGGACTAGCGGAGTACGAAGATACGCAGTATTTT
V gene: TRBV5-4; J gene: TRBJ2-1; D gene: -; clone size: -; CDR3 protein: CASSLEASAYNEQFF; CDR3 DNA: TGTGCCAGCAGCTTGGAGGCTAGCGCCTACAATGAGCAGTTCTTC
V gene: TRBV2; J gene: TRBJ2-1; D gene: TRBD2; clone size: -; CDR3 protein: CASSRKLAGGRSEQFF; CDR3 DNA: TGTGCCAGCAGTAGAAAACTAGCGGGAGGGCGGTCGGAGCAGTTCTTC
V gene: TRBV12-1; J gene: TRBJ1-1; D gene: -; clone size: -; CDR3 protein: CASSFGLIGGLKAFF; CDR3 DNA: TGTGCCAGCAGCTTTGGGTTAATCGGGGGGTTAAAAGCTTTCTTT
V gene: TRBV29-1; J gene: TRBJ1-2; D gene: TRBD1; clone size: few; CDR3 protein: CSVEDTGVPYGYTF; CDR3 DNA: TGCAGCGTTGAAGACACAGGGGTCCCCTATGGCTACACCTTC
V gene: TRBV7-3; J gene: TRBJ1-1; D gene: TRBD1; clone size: -; CDR3 protein: CASSPQGVNTEAFF; CDR3 DNA: TGTGCCAGCAGCCCACAGGGGGTGAACACTGAAGCTTTCTTT